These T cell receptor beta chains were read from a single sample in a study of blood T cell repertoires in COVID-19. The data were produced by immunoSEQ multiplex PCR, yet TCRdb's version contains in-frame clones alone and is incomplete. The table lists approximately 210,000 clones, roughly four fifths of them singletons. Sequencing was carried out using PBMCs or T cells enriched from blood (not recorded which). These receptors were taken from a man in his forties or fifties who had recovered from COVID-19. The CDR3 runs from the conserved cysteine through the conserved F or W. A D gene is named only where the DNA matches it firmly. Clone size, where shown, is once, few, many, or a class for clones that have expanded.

CDR3 protein: CASRRTGNEQFF; CDR3 DNA: TGTGCCAGCAGGCGGACAGGGAACGAGCAGTTCTTC; clone size: .; V gene: TRBV27; J gene: TRBJ2-1; D gene: TRBD1
CDR3 protein: CASSRVSYSRTKETQYF; CDR3 DNA: TGTGCCAGCAGCCGCGTAAGCTACTCCCGGACTAAAGAGACCCAGTACTTC; clone size: .; V gene: TRBV7-2; J gene: TRBJ2-5; D gene: .
CDR3 protein: CASSPKAQGQETQYF; CDR3 DNA: TGTGCCAGCTCACCAAAGGCCCAGGGCCAGGAGACCCAGTACTTC; clone size: .; V gene: TRBV18; J gene: TRBJ2-5; D gene: .
CDR3 protein: CAISDSDDQPQHF; CDR3 DNA: TGTGCCATCAGTGACAGCGATGATCAGCCCCAGCATTTT; clone size: .; V gene: TRBV10-3; J gene: TRBJ1-5; D gene: .
CDR3 protein: CASRGGQYSYNSPLHF; CDR3 DNA: TGTGCCAGCAGGGGGGGACAGTATAGCTATAATTCACCCCTCCACTTT; clone size: .; V gene: TRBV2; J gene: TRBJ1-6; D gene: TRBD1
CDR3 protein: CSARAVGAAEAFF; CDR3 DNA: TGCAGCGCCCGGGCGGTAGGGGCGGCTGAAGCTTTCTTT; clone size: .; V gene: TRBV29-1; J gene: TRBJ1-1; D gene: .
CDR3 protein: CASSERDMNTEAFF; CDR3 DNA: TGTGCCAGCAGCGAGAGGGACATGAACACTGAAGCTTTCTTT; clone size: .; V gene: TRBV7-9; J gene: TRBJ1-1; D gene: .
CDR3 protein: CATSRADRRGQPQHF; CDR3 DNA: TGTGCCACCAGCAGAGCGGACAGAAGAGGACAGCCCCAGCATTTT; clone size: .; V gene: TRBV15; J gene: TRBJ1-5; D gene: .
CDR3 protein: CASSSGGLGAFF; CDR3 DNA: TGTGCCAGCAGTTCAGGGGGCCTTGGTGCTTTCTTT; clone size: .; V gene: TRBV6-5; J gene: TRBJ1-1; D gene: TRBD1
CDR3 protein: CASRRDSNQPQHF; CDR3 DNA: TGTGCCAGCCGGCGGGACTCTAATCAGCCCCAGCATTTT; clone size: few; V gene: TRBV2; J gene: TRBJ1-5; D gene: .
CDR3 protein: CASSLEGAFANYGYTF; CDR3 DNA: TGTGCCAGCAGCTTAGAAGGGGCCTTTGCTAACTATGGCTACACCTTC; clone size: .; V gene: TRBV11-3; J gene: TRBJ1-2; D gene: .
CDR3 protein: CASSRVSVQGSRQPQHF; CDR3 DNA: TGTGCCAGCTCCCGGGTATCTGTCCAGGGGAGCCGTCAGCCCCAGCATTTT; clone size: .; V gene: TRBV18; J gene: TRBJ1-5; D gene: .
CDR3 protein: CASSPRTGTLSGNTIYF; CDR3 DNA: TGTGCCAGCAGCCCCCGCACAGGTACCCTTTCTGGAAACACCATATATTTT; clone size: .; V gene: TRBV7-2; J gene: TRBJ1-3; D gene: .
CDR3 protein: CASSLAQWGRGYFEQYF; CDR3 DNA: TGTGCCAGCAGTTTAGCCCAGTGGGGCAGGGGGTATTTCGAGCAGTACTTC; clone size: .; V gene: TRBV28; J gene: TRBJ2-7; D gene: TRBD1
CDR3 protein: CASSPGTSGMNEQFF; CDR3 DNA: TGTGCCAGCAGCCCCGGGACTAGCGGGATGAATGAGCAGTTCTTC; clone size: .; V gene: TRBV27; J gene: TRBJ2-1; D gene: TRBD2
CDR3 protein: CASSLARASFGYTF; CDR3 DNA: TGTGCCAGCAGCTTGGCCAGGGCCTCCTTTGGCTACACCTTC; clone size: .; V gene: TRBV5-4; J gene: TRBJ1-2; D gene: .
CDR3 protein: CASSDQGQGQPQHF; CDR3 DNA: TGTGCCAGCAGTGACCAGGGGCAAGGTCAGCCCCAGCATTTT; clone size: .; V gene: TRBV2; J gene: TRBJ1-5; D gene: .
CDR3 protein: CASSQDRVATDTQYF; CDR3 DNA: TGCGCCAGCAGCCAGGACAGGGTGGCCACAGATACGCAGTATTTT; clone size: .; V gene: TRBV5-1; J gene: TRBJ2-3; D gene: TRBD1
CDR3 protein: CASSGRYTDTQYF; CDR3 DNA: TGTGCCAGCAGCGGGAGATACACAGATACGCAGTATTTT; clone size: .; V gene: TRBV5-4; J gene: TRBJ2-3; D gene: .
CDR3 protein: CASSSSTSGRFYNEQFF; CDR3 DNA: TGTGCCAGCAGTTCCTCGACTAGCGGGAGGTTCTACAATGAGCAGTTCTTC; clone size: .; V gene: TRBV6-2/TRBV6-3; J gene: TRBJ2-1; D gene: TRBD2
CDR3 protein: CASSLSPEGAGEQYF; CDR3 DNA: TGTGCCAGCAGCTTATCCCCGGAGGGGGCGGGTGAGCAGTACTTC; clone size: once; V gene: TRBV7-6; J gene: TRBJ2-7; D gene: .
CDR3 protein: CASSPGTGGHGYTF; CDR3 DNA: TGTGCCAGCTCACCAGGGACAGGGGGTCATGGCTACACCTTC; clone size: .; V gene: TRBV18; J gene: TRBJ1-2; D gene: TRBD1
CDR3 protein: CAWSVAGSGNTIYF; CDR3 DNA: TGTGCCTGGAGTGTTGCGGGGTCCGGAAACACCATATATTTT; clone size: few; V gene: TRBV30; J gene: TRBJ1-3; D gene: .
CDR3 protein: CASSAPGQSKNIQYF; CDR3 DNA: TGTGCCAGCAGTGCCCCAGGGCAAAGTAAAAACATTCAGTACTTC; clone size: .; V gene: TRBV2; J gene: TRBJ2-4; D gene: .
CDR3 protein: CASSQGDAPNEKLFF; CDR3 DNA: TGTGCCAGCAGCCAAGGAGATGCCCCCAATGAAAAACTGTTTTTT; clone size: .; V gene: TRBV4-2; J gene: TRBJ1-4; D gene: .
CDR3 protein: CASSPEDNRGRGYTF; CDR3 DNA: TGTGCCAGCTCACCGGAGGATAACAGGGGTCGAGGCTACACCTTC; clone size: few; V gene: TRBV18; J gene: TRBJ1-2; D gene: TRBD1
CDR3 protein: CASSQGSSDTQYF; CDR3 DNA: TGTGCCAGCAGCCAAGGTTCTTCAGATACGCAGTATTTT; clone size: .; V gene: TRBV3-1/TRBV3-2; J gene: TRBJ2-3; D gene: .
CDR3 protein: CASSYSGLAGYNEQFF; CDR3 DNA: TGTGCCAGCAGTTACTCGGGGCTAGCGGGGTACAATGAGCAGTTCTTC; clone size: .; V gene: TRBV6-5; J gene: TRBJ2-1; D gene: TRBD2
CDR3 protein: CASSFRRTVLETQYF; CDR3 DNA: TGTGCCAGCAGCTTTCGGAGGACCGTCCTAGAGACCCAGTACTTC; clone size: .; V gene: TRBV5-6; J gene: TRBJ2-5; D gene: .
CDR3 protein: CASSRGHFEAFF; CDR3 DNA: TGTGCCAGCAGTCGCGGACATTTCGAAGCTTTCTTT; clone size: .; V gene: TRBV6-5; J gene: TRBJ1-1; D gene: .
CDR3 protein: CASSMLPGETQYF; CDR3 DNA: TGTGCCAGTAGTATGCTACCCGGGGAGACCCAGTACTTC; clone size: once; V gene: TRBV19; J gene: TRBJ2-5; D gene: .
CDR3 protein: CASSEQQETQYF; CDR3 DNA: TGTGCCAGCAGCGAACAGCAAGAGACCCAGTACTTC; clone size: once; V gene: TRBV5-5; J gene: TRBJ2-5; D gene: .
CDR3 protein: CASSSDGAQETQYF; CDR3 DNA: TGTGCCAGCAGCTCGGATGGGGCCCAAGAGACCCAGTACTTC; clone size: .; V gene: TRBV7-3; J gene: TRBJ2-5; D gene: .
CDR3 protein: CASSLGVRTGGFTDTQYF; CDR3 DNA: TGTGCCAGCAGTTTGGGGGTTCGGACAGGGGGTTTCACAGATACGCAGTATTTT; clone size: .; V gene: TRBV5-8; J gene: TRBJ2-3; D gene: TRBD1
CDR3 protein: CASEKPGLAVADTQYF; CDR3 DNA: TGTGCCAGCGAAAAGCCGGGACTAGCGGTGGCAGATACGCAGTATTTT; clone size: .; V gene: TRBV28; J gene: TRBJ2-3; D gene: TRBD2
CDR3 protein: CASSLAAGYFYEQYF; CDR3 DNA: TGCGCCAGCAGCTTGGCGGCGGGCTACTTCTACGAGCAGTACTTC; clone size: .; V gene: TRBV5-1; J gene: TRBJ2-7; D gene: .
CDR3 protein: CASSFDRGETQYF; CDR3 DNA: TGTGCCAGCAGCTTTGACAGGGGTGAGACCCAGTACTTC; clone size: .; V gene: TRBV5-4; J gene: TRBJ2-5; D gene: TRBD1
CDR3 protein: CASSSSGNEQFF; CDR3 DNA: TGTGCCAGCAGCTCTAGCGGCAATGAGCAGTTCTTC; clone size: .; V gene: TRBV7-3; J gene: TRBJ2-1; D gene: TRBD2